This TCR beta chain was found in a study of spatial heterogeneity in lung cancer. In the library, each TCR cDNA molecule bore its own unique molecular identifier. MiXCR, applied by TCRdb to the 5' RACE reads, yields one record per CDR3 protein. The sample records roughly 39,000 distinct CDR3 sequences, under 7.5% being singletons. Trimming cost V 5 bases and J 4 bases, with 18 bases left between them. Germline values: CDR1 DFQATT, CDR2 SNEGSKA (reference sequence). This CDR3 comprises 15 residues. Documented time point: sample taken at primary tumor resection. The cohort: 65 to 80 early-stage, untreated non-small cell lung cancer patients. Researchers sequenced whole RNA taken from tumor, nontumor lung or frozen PBMC without sorting. There are a few counts of this clonotype.

The TCR originated in a female donor with early-stage non-small cell lung cancer. The specimen was PBMCs, collected at surgery. The gene calls are TRBV20-1 and TRBJ2-1; possible D gene TRBD2, 5 bases. The CDR3 protein is CSAEVPRRVYNEQFF. For the CDR3, the DNA is TGCAGTGCTGAGGTCCCTCGGCGGGTATACAATGAGCAGTTCTTC.